The 19 T cell receptor beta chains below come from one sample, sequenced in a study of blood T cell repertoires in COVID-19 (dated by TCRdb to between 2020 and 2021). Libraries were constructed by the immunoSEQ multiplex PCR assay. TCRdb took over this immuneACCESS table, retaining in-frame rearrangements with V and J assigned. Such tables are incomplete; in checked studies, under half of the missing clones stem from an unresolved V gene, and the remainder is unexplained. A total of roughly 69,000 clones appear in this sample, 65% to 85% of them only once. Together, the top ten hold 3% to 4.5% of the sample. Sequencing was carried out using PBMCs or T cells enriched from blood (not recorded which). The receptors shown here come from a woman aged 40 to 55 with acute COVID-19.

The rearrangement uses TRBV27 and TRBJ2-1; 8 nucleotides match TRBD1. The CDR3 length is 15 residues. After removal of 2 bases from V and 8 bases from J, the junction contained 8 bases not matched to a gene. From germline, CDR1 is MNHEY and CDR2 SMNVEV (reference sequence). CDR3 protein: CASSLVQGARDEQFF. In DNA form, the CDR3 reads TGTGCCAGCAGTTTAGTTCAGGGGGCTCGGGATGAGCAGTTCTTC.

This clone was seen more than once but under ten times. V is TRBV2 and J is TRBJ1-1, with D possibly matching TRBD1 (5 bases). CDR1 and CDR2 (germline): SNHLY, FYNNEI. Trimming pared 5 bases from V and 0 bases from J, leaving 7 bases between. The CDR3 extends over 13 amino acids. The CDR3 sequence: CASSNRLNTEAFF. The CDR3 DNA is TGTGCCAGCAGTAACAGGTTGAACACTGAAGCTTTCTTT.

For the CDR3, the DNA is TGCGCCAGCAGTGACGCAGGGGGCGGCGGGGAGCTGTTTTTT. This encodes CASSDAGGGGELFF. The chain links TRBV10-2 to TRBJ2-2, with TRBD1 matching 8 bases. The CDR3 extends over 14 amino acids. CDR1 WSHSY and CDR2 SAAADI come from the germline V gene. V lost 3 bases, J lost 7 bases, and 4 bases stayed unmatched.

As for this clone: At one boundary the junction diverges from the germline segment, which might be a read error. The chain couples TRBV7-2 to TRBJ2-7; 10 nucleotides agree with TRBD2. The germline V gene has CDR1 SGHTA and CDR2 FQGNSA. CDR3 length: 14 residues. CDR3 residues: CASSDHLAGASSIF. CDR3 coding DNA: TGTGCCAGCAGCGACCACCTAGCGGGAGCGAGTTCGATTTTC. Complete variable domain (other parts from reference TRBV7-2 and TRBJ2-7): GAGVSQSPSNKVTEKGKDVELRCDPISGHTALYWYRQSLGQGLEFLIYFQGNSAPDKSGLPSDRFSAERTGGSVSTLTIQRTQQEDSAVYLCASSDHLAGASSIFGPGTRLTVT.

The CDR3 coding sequence is TGTGCCAGTAGAGACCCTTCGGCGGGAGGTGGCGGGGAGCTGTTTTTT. Its translation: CASRDPSAGGGGELFF. The chain couples TRBV19 to TRBJ2-2, with 8 bases fitting TRBD2. The junction had 13 bases not matched to a gene; V was cut back by 6 bases and J by 7 bases. The CDR3 contains 16 residues. Germline V lookup: CDR1 LNHDA, CDR2 SQIVND (reference sequence).

V and J are TRBV10-1 and TRBJ2-3; D might be TRBD2 (6 bases). Germline V gives CDR1 WNHNN, CDR2 SYGVQD (reference sequence). Between the trimmed V and J ends, which lost 7 bases and 3 bases, there was a span of 14 bases. This CDR3 has 14 amino acids. CDR3 nucleotide sequence: TGCGCCAGCACCCCTTGGGAGGCGACAGATACGCAGTATTTT. It specifies CASTPWEATDTQYF.

The chain links TRBV7-8 to TRBJ1-2; D possibly corresponds to TRBD1 (6 bases). In germline, CDR1 is SGHVS, CDR2 FQNEAQ. V was trimmed by 5 bases and J by 4 bases, leaving 20 bases between them. This CDR3 has 16 amino acids. This chain's CDR3 is CASSPRGRGSGYGYTF. DNA for the CDR3: TGTGCCAGCAGCCCCAGGGGCAGGGGATCGGGCTATGGCTACACCTTC. Based on the CDR3 plus reference TRBV7-8 and TRBJ1-2, the full variable domain is GAGVSQSPRYKVAKRGQDVALRCDPISGHVSLFWYQQALGQGPEFLTYFQNEAQLDKSGLPSDRFFAERPEGSVSTLKIQRTQQEDSAVYLCASSPRGRGSGYGYTFGSGTRLTVV.

The rearrangement uses TRBV5-4 and TRBJ2-7, with 9 bases lining up with TRBD1. Germline V lookup: CDR1 SGHNT, CDR2 YYREEE (reference sequence). CDR3 length: 14 amino acids. V dropped 4 bases and J dropped 3; count of bases not matched to a gene: 5. The DNA for the CDR3 is TGTGCCAGCAGCAGGGACAGGGCAATCTACGAGCAGTACTTC. Translated, it gives CASSRDRAIYEQYF.

The rearrangement links TRBV7-9 to TRBJ1-3, with D unresolved. The CDR3 has 14 residues. Trimming took off 2 bases at V and 0 bases at J, with 5 bases between the two ends. CDR1 and CDR2 (germline): SEHNR, FQNEAQ (reference sequence). CDR3 sequence: CASSLSGSGNTIYF. The DNA for the CDR3 is TGTGCCAGCAGCTTAAGCGGCTCTGGAAACACCATATATTTT.

This clone was counted a few times. The chain carries TRBV24-1 and TRBJ2-2, with TRBD2 matching 13 bases. Germline V lookup: CDR1 KGHDR, CDR2 SFDVKD. The CDR3 sequence is 18 residues long. Trimming cost V 2 bases and J 7 bases; bases outside gene matches: 9. CDR3 nucleotides: TGTGCCACCAGTGATTGGACTAGCGGGGGCCCTCTAAGCGGGGAGCTGTTTTTT. It encodes CATSDWTSGGPLSGELFF.

V and J are TRBV11-3 and TRBJ1-1; D not resolved. This CDR3 region has 19 residues. Trimming took 5 bases from V and 1 from J, leaving 26 bases between them. Germline CDR1 is SGHNT and CDR2 is YENEEA. The CDR3 DNA is TGTGCCAGCAGCCTCCCGCTAGTGAGCAGACCTAATAAGAACACTGAAGCTTTCTTT. Residues: CASSLPLVSRPNKNTEAFF.

This chain connects TRBV9 to TRBJ2-3; D possibly corresponds to TRBD2 (6 bases). Germline values: CDR1 SGDLS, CDR2 YYNGEE. The CDR3 totals 16 residues. V was shortened by 3 bases and J by 1 base, with 15 bases between the two germline ends. This chain's CDR3 is CASSERAGSGTDTQYF. CDR3 coding DNA: TGTGCCAGCAGCGAGAGGGCGGGAAGTGGCACAGATACGCAGTATTTT.

The chain links TRBV27 to TRBJ1-2; a weak D match, TRBD1 (5 bases). The CDR3 consists of 14 residues. Germline CDR1 is MNHEY and CDR2 is SMNVEV (reference sequence). V was cut by 2 bases and J by 6 bases, with 13 bases left in between. As DNA, the CDR3 is TGTGCCAGCAGTTTAGGGGGGTTAGGGCATGGCTACACCTTC. Residues: CASSLGGLGHGYTF.

The J gene is TRBJ2-7, the V gene TRBV6-6; a possible D gene is TRBD1 (5 bases). Germline V CDR1 and CDR2: MNHNY, SVGAGI (reference sequence). The germline V and J ends were trimmed by 2 bases and 0 bases, with 11 bases remaining between them. This CDR3 has 15 amino acids. CDR3: CASSYGAGSSYEQYV. The DNA of the CDR3 is TGTGCCAGCAGTTACGGGGCTGGCAGCTCCTACGAGCAGTACGTC.

The CDR3 reads CASSLVFQGNSPLHF. CDR3 DNA sequence: TGCGCCAGCAGCTTGGTCTTTCAGGGTAATTCACCCCTCCACTTT. This sequence joins TRBV5-1 and TRBJ1-6; TRBD1 is a possible D gene (5 bases). Trimming stripped 0 bases from V and 6 bases from J, with 10 bases between. The CDR3 has 15 amino acids. Germline V gene data show CDR1 as SGHRS and CDR2 as YFSETQ.

This clone was counted a single time. V is TRBV28 and J is TRBJ1-5; D gene ambiguous. V was shortened by 0 bases and J by 5 bases, with 8 bases between the two germline ends. The CDR3 extends over 14 amino acids. Germline V gives CDR1 MDHEN, CDR2 SYDVKM. DNA for the CDR3: TGTGCCAGCAGTTTATGGAACGGTCATCAGCCCCAGCATTTT. Translated: CASSLWNGHQPQHF.

This clone has ten or more counts. V and J are TRBV7-9 and TRBJ2-1; 8 bases match TRBD2. The CDR3 contains 11 residues. CDR1 SEHNR and CDR2 FQNEAQ come from the germline V gene (reference sequence). CDR3 loop: CESGSYGEQFF. CDR3 coding DNA: TGTGAAAGCGGGAGCTATGGTGAGCAGTTCTTC.

This clone has only one observation. The chain uses TRBV7-9 and TRBJ2-2, with 11 bases that match TRBD1. The CDR3 is made up of 16 amino acids. J gave up 7 bases and V 4 bases, and 8 bases lay outside the gene matches. CDR1 and CDR2 from the germline V gene are SEHNR and FQNEAQ (reference sequence). This CDR3 is CASSSGQGAHGGELFF. In nucleotides, the CDR3 is TGTGCCAGCAGCTCAGGACAGGGGGCGCATGGCGGGGAGCTGTTTTTT.

This sequence joins TRBV5-4 and TRBJ2-1; D may be TRBD2 (6 bases). The CDR3 has 15 amino acids. Trimming left V 2 bases short and J 8 bases short, with 17 bases between. The germline V gene has CDR1 SGHNT and CDR2 YYREEE (reference sequence). The CDR3 coding sequence is TGTGCCAGCAGCTTAAGACTAGGCGGTGGGGATGAGCAGTTCTTC. Translating gives CASSLRLGGGDEQFF.